This T cell receptor (beta chain) was sequenced for a study of cytomegalovirus exposure and HLA in healthy donors. Study results and caveats: Generally TCR sequences proved uncommon, though certain public TCRs appeared in numerous donors. Reported performance of the classifier showed diagnosis of cytomegalovirus status with high specificity and sensitivity. A subsequent analysis found that TCR clusters from the first cohort also tended to co-occur in the 120 or so validation repertoires, with about 95% of cluster scores above 0.

V dropped 4 bases and J dropped 0 bases, with 12 bases sitting between them. The CDR3 has 14 amino acids. The V gene's germline CDR1 is SQVTM and CDR2 ANQGSEA. About this clone itself: Its antigen is unidentified.

Produced via immunoSEQ multiplex PCR; TCRdb's table is partial and in-frame only. The sample lists approximately 150,000 clones, about 89% occurring once. This rearrangement joins TRBV29-1 to TRBJ1-1, with TRBD1 as a possible D gene (5 bases). Input material: PBMCs. The receptor was derived from a woman younger than 30 in good health and CMV-seropositive. CDR3 nucleotide sequence: TGCAGCGTTGGGGGGGGGACGGTGAACACTGAAGCTTTCTTT. This sequence encodes CSVGGGTVNTEAFF.